Listed here are 30 T cell receptor beta chains from one sample, sequenced in a study of vaccination and CD4 T cells after COVID-19. Once obtained from cultured CD4+ T cells, the DNA was sequenced using the Oncomine TCR Beta short-read assay. TCRdb ran MiXCR on the PCR reads and lists one entry per CDR3 protein. The top ten clones hold roughly 2.5% of a sample with about 21,000 distinct CDR3 sequences, 48% of them seen once. Their cognate antigens are unknown. Treatment here: roughly 10-day PBMC culture with coronavirus spike peptide pools or control peptides (ViraFEST assay). The material sequenced was CD4+ T cells from blood, cultured in vitro, taken after SARS-CoV-2 vaccination. The receptors come from a human donor who had recovered from COVID-19.

This clonotype was seen a handful of times. The chain is built from TRBV7-9 and TRBJ2-2, with a tentative D call TRBD2 (5 bases). The CDR3 has 17 residues. Germline CDR1 reads SEHNR; CDR2 reads FQNEAQ (reference sequence). Between the trimmed V and J ends, which lost 5 bases and 2 bases, there was a span of 18 bases. In nucleotides, the CDR3 is TGTGCCAGCAGCACCCCCTCCCAACGGGGTAACACCGGGGAGCTGTTTTTT. This translates into CASSTPSQRGNTGELFF.

This clonotype appeared a few times. The CDR3 spells CASSYLQRTGYNSPLHF. The CDR3 nucleotides are TGTGCCAGCAGTTACCTACAGCGGACAGGGTATAATTCACCCCTCCACTTT. V usage is TRBV6-5 and J usage is TRBJ1-6, with 8 bases fitting TRBD1. The germline V gene has CDR1 MNHEY and CDR2 SVGAGI. CDR3 length: 17 residues. With V trimmed by 2 bases and J by 4 bases, 7 bases remained unmatched.

The chain joins TRBV19 to TRBJ1-1; tentative D call: TRBD1 (5 bases). The V end lost 5 bases, the J end lost 6 bases, and 19 bases lay between the germline ends. There are 15 residues in the CDR3. CDR1 LNHDA and CDR2 SQIVND come from the germline V gene (reference sequence). CDR3 coding DNA: TGTGCCAGTAGTGAGCGCCGGGACGGCGGGGCTGAAGCTTTCTTT. Its translation: CASSERRDGGAEAFF.

V usage is TRBV20-1 and J usage is TRBJ1-1, with D perhaps matching TRBD1 (5 bases). Germline-derived CDR1 and CDR2 are DFQATT and SNEGSKA (reference sequence). The CDR3 extends over 13 amino acids. The V gene lost 6 bases and the J gene lost 5 bases, with 16 bases spanning the gap. The CDR3: CSAEYGGRTEAFF. The CDR3 bases are TGCAGTGCGGAATACGGGGGAAGGACTGAAGCTTTCTTT.

This clonotype was detected a few times. The V gene is TRBV29-1, the J gene TRBJ1-1; 10 bases match TRBD1. This CDR3 has 16 residues. J was trimmed by 4 bases and V by 0 bases; bases with no gene match: 8. The germline CDR1 and CDR2 sequences are SQVTM and ANQGSEA. The CDR3 bases are TGCAGCGTTGAAGATCGACAGGGGGCTCGAAGCACTGAAGCTTTCTTT. Residues: CSVEDRQGARSTEAFF.

V is TRBV7-7 and J is TRBJ2-3; tentative D call: TRBD1 (6 bases). V dropped 5 bases and J dropped 4 bases, with 13 bases sitting between them. The V gene's germline CDR1 is SSHAT and CDR2 FNYEAQ (reference sequence). This CDR3 contains 14 residues. In nucleotides, the CDR3 is TGTGCCAGCAGCCGACAGGAGAACTCAGATACGCAGTATTTT. Its translation is CASSRQENSDTQYF.

V is TRBV20-1 and J is TRBJ1-3, with D hard to call. The CDR3 contains 13 residues. Trimming pared 1 base from V and 5 bases from J, leaving 9 bases between. The V gene's germline CDR1 is DFQATT and CDR2 SNEGSKA (reference sequence). CDR3 sequence (DNA): TGCAGTGCTAGAGTCTCAGAAAGAAACACCATATATTTT. Translated, it gives CSARVSERNTIYF.

The sample holds a few counts of this clonotype. The chain recombines TRBV7-3 with TRBJ2-5; tentatively, D is TRBD2 (6 bases). Germline lookup yields CDR1 SGHTA and CDR2 FQGTGA. This CDR3 has 15 amino acids. The V end lost 5 bases, the J end lost 2 bases, and 15 bases lay between the germline ends. CDR3 region: CASSPRAGLQETQYF. For the CDR3, the DNA is TGTGCCAGCAGCCCTCGGGCGGGGCTTCAAGAGACCCAGTACTTC.

CDR3 in amino acids: CASSLIEGWETQYF. CDR3 DNA: TGTGCCAGCAGCCTAATTGAGGGTTGGGAGACCCAGTACTTC. The genes are TRBV7-2 and TRBJ2-5, with a weak D call TRBD2 (5 bases). Germline V gene sequence: CDR1 SGHTA, CDR2 FQGNSA. V shed 5 bases and J shed 5 bases, with 15 bases lying between them. This CDR3 is 14 amino acids long.

The chain links TRBV30 to TRBJ1-2; a possible D gene is TRBD1 (6 bases). The CDR3 loop spans 12 amino acids. V lost 1 base to trimming and J lost 8 bases, with 11 bases between them. The germline gives CDR1 GTSNPN, CDR2 SVGIG (reference sequence). The CDR3 bases are TGTGCCTGGAGTGCAGGGGAGTACGGCTACACCTTC. Its translation is CAWSAGEYGYTF.

The chain joins TRBV12-3 or TRBV12-4 to TRBJ2-5, with TRBD2 as a possible D gene (5 bases). With 6 bases removed from V and 1 base from J, the gap between germline ends came to 12 bases. CDR3 length: 14 amino acids. The CDR3, as DNA: TGTGCCAGCAGCCGTTCGGGGTCCCAAGAGACCCAGTACTTC. Residues: CASSRSGSQETQYF.

The V and J genes are TRBV25-1 and TRBJ1-1; D perhaps matches TRBD1 (5 bases). V dropped 4 bases and J dropped 6 bases, with 9 bases sitting between them. Germline CDR1 is MGHDK and CDR2 is SYGVNS. The CDR3 has 12 residues. This CDR3 reads CASSADIPEAFF. The DNA for the CDR3 is TGTGCCAGCAGTGCGGACATTCCTGAAGCTTTCTTT.

This clonotype was seen only a few times. The rearrangement uses TRBV27 and TRBJ2-7; the D is unclear. The CDR3 is 14 amino acids. CDR1 and CDR2 (germline): MNHEY, SMNVEV (reference sequence). The V gene lost 6 bases and the J gene lost 2 bases, with 14 bases spanning the gap. CDR3 amino acids: CASSRRVPTYEQYF. Written as DNA, the CDR3 is TGTGCCAGCAGCCGCCGCGTACCAACCTACGAGCAGTACTTC.

This clonotype has only a few counts. An end of the junction differs from the germline gene, which may be a read error. The CDR3 nucleotides are TGTGCCAGCAGATTAGGGGTAAACTATGGCTACACCTTC. Translation gives CASRLGVNYGYTF. The chain links TRBV7-2 to TRBJ1-2, with a possible D match to TRBD1 (5 bases). The length of the CDR3 is 13 residues. CDR1 and CDR2 (germline): SGHTA, FQGNSA.

There are a few counts of this clonotype. CDR3 sequence: CASSLGANQPQHF. CDR3 DNA: TGTGCCAGCAGCTTAGGGGCAAATCAGCCCCAGCATTTT. J is TRBJ1-5 and V is TRBV7-2, with D unclear. This CDR3 contains 13 residues. Per germline, CDR1 SGHTA and CDR2 FQGNSA. Trimming pared 1 base from V and 4 bases from J, leaving 5 bases between.

The rearrangement links TRBV7-2 to TRBJ1-1; D uncertain. V was pared by 1 base and J by 0 bases, with 12 bases between. This CDR3 comprises 16 residues. In germline, CDR1 is SGHTA, CDR2 FQGNSA. The CDR3 region is CASSLVVTVMNTEAFF. The CDR3 bases are TGTGCCAGCAGCTTAGTAGTCACGGTAATGAACACTGAAGCTTTCTTT.

This chain connects TRBV19 to TRBJ2-4; 13 bases align to TRBD2. From germline, CDR1 is LNHDA and CDR2 SQIVND (reference sequence). CDR3 size: 15 residues. With 5 bases clipped from V and 10 bases from J, the junction kept 8 bases outside the gene matches. CDR3 loop: CASSVKTSGGPIQYF. CDR3 DNA: TGTGCCAGTAGTGTCAAGACTAGCGGGGGGCCTATTCAGTACTTC.

The V gene is TRBV24-1, the J gene TRBJ2-3; 7 bases fit TRBD2. Germline lookup yields CDR1 KGHDR and CDR2 SFDVKD. The length of the CDR3 is 15 residues. V lost 2 bases, J lost 7 bases, and 8 bases stayed unmatched. CDR3: CATSDSTRGVNTQYF. The CDR3 DNA is TGTGCCACCAGTGATTCTACCCGGGGGGTAAATACGCAGTATTTT.

In its sample, this clonotype was seen a few times. This sequence joins TRBV20-1 and TRBJ1-2; TRBD1 matches at 7 bases. V lost 6 bases and J lost 4; bases outside the gene matches: 11. From germline, CDR1 is DFQATT and CDR2 SNEGSKA (reference sequence). The length of the CDR3 is 14 residues. The CDR3 DNA sequence: TGCAGTGCCCCTAACCCCGACAGGGCCTATGGCTACACCTTC. Translation gives CSAPNPDRAYGYTF.

The chain employs TRBV11-2 and TRBJ1-2; the D is unclear. In germline, CDR1 is SGHAT, CDR2 FQNNGV. V was pared by 1 base and J by 3 bases, with 12 bases between. CDR3 size: 15 residues. CDR3 region: CASSLGPQTYYGYTF. In nucleotides, the CDR3 is TGTGCCAGCAGCTTAGGGCCTCAGACGTACTATGGCTACACCTTC.

The chain is built from TRBV7-6 and TRBJ1-6; D is unclear. The V gene's germline CDR1 is SGHVS and CDR2 FNYEAQ. Trimming pared 5 bases from V and 6 bases from J, leaving 8 bases between. The CDR3 runs to 13 residues. In nucleotides, the CDR3 is TGTGCCAGCAGCCGCGACCGTAATTCACCCCTCCACTTT. The encoded protein is CASSRDRNSPLHF. Supplemented by reference TRBV7-6 and TRBJ1-6, the full variable domain reads GAGVSQSPRYKVTKRGQDVALRCDPISGHVSLYWYRQALGQGPEFLTYFNYEAQQDKSGLPNDRFSAERPEGSISTLTIQRTEQRDSAMYRCASSRDRNSPLHFGNGTRLTVT.

The rearrangement links TRBV27 to TRBJ2-5; 9 bases are shared with TRBD1. The CDR3 has 14 residues. From germline, CDR1 is MNHEY and CDR2 SMNVEV (reference sequence). With V trimmed by 5 bases and J by 5 bases, 6 bases remained unmatched. The CDR3 region has the DNA TGTGCCAGCAGTCCAACAGGGGGCTGGGAGACCCAGTACTTC. Amino acids: CASSPTGGWETQYF.

This clonotype was observed a handful of times. The CDR3 sequence is CASSLGDRGDGYTF. DNA for the CDR3: TGTGCCAGCAGCTTGGGGGACAGGGGAGACGGCTACACCTTC. V and J are TRBV7-8 and TRBJ1-2, with 10 bases lining up with TRBD1. Germline V lookup: CDR1 SGHVS, CDR2 FQNEAQ. This CDR3 has 14 residues. V trimming: 3 bases; J trimming: 8 bases; junction bases outside the gene matches: 6.

A few counts support this clonotype. V gene TRBV20-1 combines with J gene TRBJ2-3; 8 nucleotides agree with TRBD2. Looked up from germline, CDR1 is DFQATT and CDR2 is SNEGSKA (reference sequence). Losses at the gene ends were 5 bases for V and 4 bases for J; bases not matched to a gene: 5. The CDR3 runs 13 residues. CDR3 residues: CSAAGGGADTQYF. The CDR3, as DNA: TGCAGTGCTGCGGGGGGAGGGGCAGATACGCAGTATTTT.

The gene calls are TRBV5-4 and TRBJ2-5; D unclear. CDR1 SGHNT and CDR2 YYREEE come from the germline V gene (reference sequence). Trimming took 2 bases from V and 7 from J, leaving 15 bases between them. The CDR3 runs to 14 residues. CDR3 amino acids: CASSLYPREWTQYF. For the CDR3, the DNA is TGTGCCAGCAGCTTATACCCAAGAGAGTGGACCCAGTACTTC.

Only a few counts were recorded for this clonotype. The DNA of the CDR3 is TGTGCCAGCAAGGGGGGCATGTACCCCACAGATACGCAGTATTTT. Amino acids: CASKGGMYPTDTQYF. This chain joins TRBV6-1 and TRBJ2-3; possibly TRBD1 or TRBD2 for D (6 bases each). The CDR3 has 15 residues. Germline-derived CDR1 and CDR2 are MNHNS and SASEGT. V dropped 7 bases and J dropped 2 bases, with 16 bases sitting between them.

The chain uses TRBV11-3 and TRBJ2-7; 12 bases match TRBD1. The trim removed 4 bases at V and 4 bases at J, leaving 2 bases unmatched. The germline gives CDR1 SGHNT, CDR2 YENEEA. This CDR3 has 14 amino acids. CDR3 amino acids: CASSSGQGAYEQYF. The CDR3 bases are TGTGCCAGCAGCTCGGGACAGGGGGCATACGAGCAGTACTTC.

The chain uses TRBV5-1 and TRBJ2-3; D assignment may be TRBD1 or TRBD2 (6 bases each). The CDR3 spans 14 residues. V lost 3 bases and J lost 5, with 13 bases in between. Germline V gives CDR1 SGHRS, CDR2 YFSETQ. CDR3 DNA sequence: TGCGCCAGCAGCTCGGGGGCCGCATTAGATACGCAGTATTTT. Its translation: CASSSGAALDTQYF.

V gene TRBV5-4 combines with J gene TRBJ2-5; D perhaps matches TRBD2 (5 bases). The CDR3 is 14 residues long. Germline loops: CDR1 SGHNT, CDR2 YYREEE (reference sequence). Trimming pared 0 bases from V and 4 bases from J, leaving 10 bases between. CDR3 in amino acids: CASSLAGGGETQYF. CDR3 DNA: TGTGCCAGCAGCTTGGCCGGAGGTGGAGAGACCCAGTACTTC.

The gene calls are TRBV4-2 and TRBJ2-6; the D gene is possibly TRBD1 (6 bases). This CDR3 has 18 amino acids. Germline values: CDR1 LGHNA, CDR2 YNFKEQ. The V and J ends lost 2 bases and 0 bases respectively, with 14 bases between them. The CDR3 loop reads CASSQSQDSLSGANVLTF. The CDR3 bases are TGTGCCAGCAGCCAATCCCAGGACAGTCTCTCTGGGGCCAACGTCCTGACTTTC.